Listed here are 2 T cell receptor beta chains from one sample, sequenced in a study of blood T cell repertoires in COVID-19. Only in-frame clones appear in the TCRdb table, and some are missing; sequencing was by immunoSEQ multiplex PCR. The data contain under 200,000 clones, 77% of them singletons. The sequenced material came from peripheral blood. The receptors shown here come from a man between 65 and 85 years old with acute or convalescent COVID-19.

On this clone: The same CDR3 is also encoded by other DNA sequences in this sample. The genes are TRBV28 and TRBJ1-1; 8 bases map to TRBD1. Germline CDR1 and CDR2: MDHEN and SYDVKM. V lost 6 bases, J lost 3 bases, and 6 bases stayed unmatched. This CDR3 is built from 14 residues. Here the CDR3 reads CASSSGQGDTEAFF. CDR3 in DNA: TGTGCCAGCAGCAGCGGACAGGGAGACACTGAAGCTTTCTTT.

This rearrangement joins TRBV7-9 to TRBJ1-5; 7 bases match TRBD1. CDR1 is SEHNR and CDR2 is FQNEAQ in the germline V gene (reference sequence). After removal of 4 bases from V and 3 bases from J, the junction contained 9 bases not matched to a gene. The CDR3 spans 16 residues. This chain's CDR3 is CASSSWTGRHNQPQHF. In DNA, the CDR3 is TGTGCCAGCAGCTCCTGGACAGGACGGCACAATCAGCCCCAGCATTTT.